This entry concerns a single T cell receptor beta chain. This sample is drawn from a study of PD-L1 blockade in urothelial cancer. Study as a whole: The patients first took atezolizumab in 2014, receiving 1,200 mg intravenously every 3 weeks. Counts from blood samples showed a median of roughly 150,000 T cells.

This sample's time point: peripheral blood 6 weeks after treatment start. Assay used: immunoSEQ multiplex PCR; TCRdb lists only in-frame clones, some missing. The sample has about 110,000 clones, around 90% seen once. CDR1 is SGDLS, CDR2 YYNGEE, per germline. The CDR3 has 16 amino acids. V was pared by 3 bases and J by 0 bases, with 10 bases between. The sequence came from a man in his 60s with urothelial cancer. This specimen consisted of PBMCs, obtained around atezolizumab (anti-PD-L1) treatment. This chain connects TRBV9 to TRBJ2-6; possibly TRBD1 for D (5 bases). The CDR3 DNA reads TGTGCCAGCAGCGGACGACAGATCTCTGGGGCCAACGTCCTGACTTTC. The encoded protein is CASSGRQISGANVLTF.